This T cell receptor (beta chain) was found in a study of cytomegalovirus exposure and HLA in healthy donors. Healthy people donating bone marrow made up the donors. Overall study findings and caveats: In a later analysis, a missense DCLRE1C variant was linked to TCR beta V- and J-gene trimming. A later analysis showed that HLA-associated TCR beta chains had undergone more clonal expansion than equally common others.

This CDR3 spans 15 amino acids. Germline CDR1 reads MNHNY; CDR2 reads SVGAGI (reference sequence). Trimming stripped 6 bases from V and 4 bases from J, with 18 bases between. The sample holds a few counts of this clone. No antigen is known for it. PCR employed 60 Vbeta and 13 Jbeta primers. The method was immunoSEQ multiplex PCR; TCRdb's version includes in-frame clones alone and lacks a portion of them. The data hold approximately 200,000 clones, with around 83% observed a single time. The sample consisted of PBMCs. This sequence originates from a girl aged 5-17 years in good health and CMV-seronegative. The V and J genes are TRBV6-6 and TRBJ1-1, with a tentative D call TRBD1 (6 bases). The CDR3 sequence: CASSTTGIGGTEAFF. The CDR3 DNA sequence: TGTGCCAGCAGCACCACAGGGATTGGTGGCACTGAAGCTTTCTTT.